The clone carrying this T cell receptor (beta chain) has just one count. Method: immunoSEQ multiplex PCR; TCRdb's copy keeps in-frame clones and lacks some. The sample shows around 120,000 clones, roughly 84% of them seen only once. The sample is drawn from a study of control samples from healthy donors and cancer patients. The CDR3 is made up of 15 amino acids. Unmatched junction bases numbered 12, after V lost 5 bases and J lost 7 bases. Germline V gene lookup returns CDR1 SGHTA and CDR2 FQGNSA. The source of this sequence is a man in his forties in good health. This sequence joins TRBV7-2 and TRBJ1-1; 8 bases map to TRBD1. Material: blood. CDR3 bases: TGTGCCAGCAGCCTCGGGACCTGGGACAGGAATGAAGCTTTCTTT. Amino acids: CASSLGTWDRNEAFF.